The entry below describes one TCR beta chain. With 3 bases removed from V and 2 bases from J, the gap between germline ends came to 11 bases. CDR1 is SNHLY, CDR2 FYNNEI, per germline. CDR3 length equals 14 residues. These data are taken from a study of T-cell memory formation after mild COVID-19. Across the study: TCR clusters were mostly donor specific.

Constant-segment primers and 5'RACE yielded cDNA libraries for TCR alpha and TCR beta, each carrying sample barcodes and UMIs. In TCRdb, the 5' RACE reads were re-called with MiXCR into one record per CDR3 protein. The sample comprises fewer than 700,000 distinct CDR3 sequences, less than 25% of which are singletons, and about 8.2% rests with the top ten. V gene TRBV2 combines with J gene TRBJ2-7; no clear D gene. Material: PBMCs or a T cell subset sorted from them (not recorded which). The receptor was isolated from an adult woman who had mild COVID-19 (a few samples of this study predate the infection). Cell type and time point are not known. The CDR3 DNA reads TGTGCCAGCAGTGAGTCTCAATACCCCTACGAGCAGTACTTC. Its translation: CASSESQYPYEQYF. Complete variable domain (other parts from reference TRBV2 and TRBJ2-7): EPEVTQTPSHQVTQMGQEVILRCVPISNHLYFYWYRQILGQKVEFLVSFYNNEISEKSEIFDDQFSVERPDGSNFTLKIRSTKLEDSAMYFCASSESQYPYEQYFGPGTRLTVT.